This TCR beta chain is drawn from a study of human T cells and chemical hapten exposure. Specified time point: patch test 1, 2 weeks after DPC sensitization. This sample's treatment: therapeutic diphenylcyclopropenone sensitization with weekly scalp DPC. Alopecia patients deemed DPC-suitable, aged 18 to 70, excluding pregnancy. This CDR3 spans 15 amino acids. CDR1 is SGHRS and CDR2 is YFSETQ in the germline V gene. Trimming took off 2 bases at V and 2 bases at J, with 13 bases between the two ends. Using its own MiXCR run on the RACE reads, TCRdb lists one record per CDR3 protein. The sample has approximately 49,000 distinct CDR3 sequences; 9.3% are singletons.

The clonotype comes from a woman between 50 and 59 years old with alopecia areata. Some clones in this sample may be carry-over from other donors' samples. The genes are TRBV5-1 and TRBJ2-5; either TRBD1 or TRBD2 may fit D (5 bases each). Source: whole blood, taken in connection with sensitization to the hapten diphenylcyclopropenone (DPC). CDR3 sequence: CASSFLGTQQETQYF. In DNA form, the CDR3 reads TGCGCCAGCAGCTTCTTGGGGACCCAACAAGAGACCCAGTACTTC.